Listed below are T cell receptor beta chains from one sample, sequenced in a study of Ad26.COV2.S vaccination and SARS-CoV-2 variants. Sequencing used immunoSEQ multiplex PCR; TCRdb keeps in-frame clones, though not all of them. The sample yields 300,000 to 350,000 clones, under 90% seen once. The sequences come from peripheral blood, collected in a trial of Ad26.COV2.S vaccine versus placebo. Every receptor here comes from a person between 18 and 65 years old who received the Ad26.COV2.S COVID-19 vaccine or a placebo. CDR3s include the opening cysteine and the closing phenylalanine or tryptophan. The D gene is left open where the match is weak. Expanded clones are given a class, and other clones once, few, many or no size at all.

V,J,D,size,CDR3,DNA
TRBV11-2,TRBJ2-3,-,once,CASSPGTVLTDTQYF,TGTGCCAGCAGCCCGGGGACTGTCCTCACAGATACGCAGTATTTT
TRBV29-1,TRBJ2-2,TRBD2,-,CSVSERGGTTGELFF,TGCAGCGTTAGTGAGCGGGGGGGCACGACCGGGGAGCTGTTTTTT
TRBV13,TRBJ1-1,-,-,CASSFGYAGNTEAFF,TGTGCCAGCAGCTTCGGGTATGCAGGGAACACTGAAGCTTTCTTT
TRBV5-4,TRBJ2-7,-,once,CASSPHGYEQYF,TGTGCCAGCAGCCCCCATGGCTACGAGCAGTACTTC
TRBV5-4,TRBJ2-3,TRBD2,-,CASSYGGGATDTQYF,TGTGCCAGCAGCTATGGCGGGGGTGCCACAGATACGCAGTATTTT
TRBV11-2,TRBJ2-1,-,-,CASSPKPRLTRDNEQFF,TGTGCCAGCAGCCCAAAACCCAGACTAACTAGGGACAATGAGCAGTTCTTC
TRBV4-1,TRBJ2-1,-,-,CASSPTQYDEQFF,TGCGCCAGCAGCCCGACGCAATACGATGAGCAGTTCTTC
TRBV29-1,TRBJ2-2,TRBD1,-,CSVEQGAVGELFF,TGCAGCGTTGAGCAGGGGGCTGTCGGGGAGCTGTTTTTT
TRBV7-2,TRBJ1-5,-,once,CASSLRSAGNLDYQPQHF,TGTGCCAGCAGCTTACGGTCGGCAGGGAACCTCGACTATCAGCCCCAGCATTTT
TRBV6-2/TRBV6-3,TRBJ2-4,TRBD1,-,CASSYSMDRENIQYF,TGTGCCAGCAGTTACTCGATGGACAGGGAAAACATTCAGTACTTC
TRBV7-6,TRBJ2-1,-,-,CASSLGGHGGYEQFF,TGTGCCAGCAGCCTAGGGGGGCATGGGGGTTATGAGCAGTTCTTC
TRBV6-2/TRBV6-3,TRBJ1-1,-,once,CASSYDLGNTEAFF,TGTGCCAGCAGTTACGACTTAGGGAACACTGAAGCTTTCTTT
TRBV30,TRBJ2-5,-,once,CAHGWSETQYF,TGTGCCCATGGGTGGTCGGAGACCCAGTACTTC